This T cell receptor beta chain was documented in a study of shared clonotypes between healthy human individuals. Study results and limitations: Few donors restricted represented genetic and exposure-history diversity.

Profiled with immunoSEQ multiplex PCR; TCRdb holds only in-frame clones, not every one. The sample includes roughly 2.5 million clones, more than 90% of them seen just once. Concerning this clone itself: Its specificity is not known.

Sequenced input: naive CD4+ T cells sorted from blood. Subset defined: CD45RA+ positively selected. This clonotype was obtained from a man aged 18-30 years in good health.

CDR3 sequence reads: CASSQDWDGSYEQYF. CDR3 sequence (DNA): TGTGCCAGCAGCCAGGACTGGGACGGATCCTACGAGCAGTACTTC. This chain joins TRBV4-2 and TRBJ2-7, with D tentatively TRBD1 or TRBD2 (5 bases each). This CDR3 has 15 amino acids. V was pared by 3 bases and J by 1 base, with 13 bases between. Germline V CDR1 and CDR2: LGHNA, YNFKEQ.